The text below deals with one T cell receptor (beta chain). This clonotype has only a few counts. What antigen it recognizes has not been identified. No qualities accompany the bases; no much larger clone lies one base away. The library relied on RT-PCR. The instrument given in TCRdb is NextSeq 550. The public reads were reanalyzed by TCRdb: fastp trimming at Q25, MiXCR alignment, in-frame beta chains only. Under each unique CDR3 protein, matching rows form one entry showing the most common genes and DNA. The sample includes some 60,000 distinct CDR3 sequences, with roughly 14% observed a single time. The top ten hold about a third of the sample. The data stem from a study of patients and donors after allogeneic stem cell transplantation (dated by TCRdb to about 2020). CDR1 MGHDK and CDR2 SYGVNS are derived from the germline V gene. V is shortened by 1 base, J by 1 base, and the region joining them spans 24 bases. The CDR3, from cysteine to phenylalanine, totals 20 residues. Only the CDR3 DNA stays, 60 bases, in frame from base 1.

This sequence was found in a human donor who was either an allogeneic HSCT recipient or a stem cell or donor lymphocyte infusion donor (not recorded which). It is not recorded whose cells these are; they may come from a transplant donor. Sequencing used blood, either unsorted or a sorted T cell fraction (not recorded which). The rearrangement combines TRBV25-1 with TRBJ2-3; TRBD1 is a possible D gene, resting on 5 matching bases. The bases read TGTGCCAGCAGTGAATTGCCGTCCGGCACACGGACAATCCGCACAGATACGCAGTATTTT. Protein translation: CASSELPSGTRTIRTDTQYF.